A selection of T cell receptor beta chains follows, all from one sample in a study of T cell responses to AZD1222 COVID-19 vaccine. The method was immunoSEQ multiplex PCR; TCRdb's version includes in-frame clones alone and lacks a portion of them. The table records 80,000 to 90,000 clones, about 92% of them present only once. Sample: peripheral blood, taken on day 0 of AZD1222 vaccination. The source of these receptors is an adult in good health. CDR3s include the opening cysteine and the closing phenylalanine or tryptophan. The D gene is left open where the match is weak. Size is omitted from some rows. Given values are once, few, many or a class for expanded clones.

CDR3: CASSLGGSSKGNEQFF
DNA: TGCGCCAGCAGCTTGGGTGGGTCTTCCAAGGGGAATGAGCAGTTCTTC
size: -
V: TRBV5-1
D: -
J: TRBJ2-1

CDR3: CASSSPGIYGTEAFF
DNA: TGCGCCAGCAGCTCGCCCGGGATATACGGCACTGAAGCTTTCTTT
size: -
V: TRBV5-1
D: -
J: TRBJ1-1

CDR3: CASSFRGGGKGYTF
DNA: TGTGCCAGCAGTTTCCGCGGCGGGGGGAAAGGCTACACCTTC
size: -
V: TRBV27
D: -
J: TRBJ1-2

CDR3: CASRRDRGLNQPQHF
DNA: TGTGCCAGTAGACGGGACAGGGGGCTCAATCAGCCCCAGCATTTT
size: -
V: TRBV19
D: TRBD1
J: TRBJ1-5

CDR3: CASSRQVDQPQHF
DNA: TGTGCCAGCAGCCGACAGGTTGATCAGCCCCAGCATTTT
size: few
V: TRBV7-8
D: -
J: TRBJ1-5

CDR3: CASSRDSYSYEQYF
DNA: TGTGCCAGTAGTAGGGACAGCTACTCCTACGAGCAGTACTTC
size: -
V: TRBV19
D: TRBD1
J: TRBJ2-7

CDR3: CATSDLRPGSNTIYF
DNA: TGTGCCACCAGTGATTTGCGCCCGGGATCGAACACCATATATTTT
size: -
V: TRBV24-1
D: -
J: TRBJ1-3

CDR3: CSVGQGRGSLEAFF
DNA: TGCAGCGTGGGTCAGGGTAGGGGATCCCTTGAAGCTTTCTTT
size: -
V: TRBV29-1
D: -
J: TRBJ1-1

CDR3: CASSLGMNTEAFF
DNA: TGTGCCAGCAGCTTAGGCATGAACACTGAAGCTTTCTTT
size: -
V: TRBV7-3
D: -
J: TRBJ1-1

CDR3: CSVETRQNGPDTQYF
DNA: TGCAGCGTTGAAACCCGACAGAATGGACCGGATACGCAGTATTTT
size: -
V: TRBV29-1
D: -
J: TRBJ2-3

CDR3: CASSIGGSITTQYF
DNA: TGTGCCAGTAGTATCGGGGGGTCGATTACTACGCAGTATTTT
size: -
V: TRBV19
D: TRBD2
J: TRBJ2-3

CDR3: CASSFNEQFF
DNA: TGTGCCAGCAGCTTCAATGAGCAGTTCTTC
size: -
V: TRBV7-9
D: -
J: TRBJ2-1

CDR3: CASSPAQGGGTGYTF
DNA: TGTGCCAGCAGCCCTGCACAGGGAGGAGGAACTGGCTACACCTTC
size: -
V: TRBV3-1/TRBV3-2
D: -
J: TRBJ1-2

CDR3: CASSWGPNPEPGNTIYF
DNA: TGTGCCAGCTCCTGGGGGCCCAACCCTGAACCCGGAAACACCATATATTTT
size: -
V: TRBV9
D: -
J: TRBJ1-3

CDR3: CASSLQLGNTEAFF
DNA: TGTGCCAGCAGTTTACAGTTGGGGAACACTGAAGCTTTCTTT
size: -
V: TRBV28
D: -
J: TRBJ1-1

CDR3: CASSPPGRLGYGYTF
DNA: TGTGCCAGCAGCCCCCCCGGCCGGTTGGGCTATGGCTACACCTTC
size: few
V: TRBV7-9
D: -
J: TRBJ1-2

CDR3: CASSREATNYGYTF
DNA: TGTGCCAGCAGTCGCGAGGCCACTAACTATGGCTACACCTTC
size: -
V: TRBV3-1/TRBV3-2
D: -
J: TRBJ1-2